This T cell receptor (beta chain) was found in a study of cytomegalovirus exposure and HLA in healthy donors. Study-level results: Clusters of TCRs from the first cohort tended to co-occur in the roughly 120 validation repertoires (as a later analysis found).

Remarks on this clone: Its specificity is unknown.

TCRdb's table, derived via immunoSEQ multiplex PCR, lists solely in-frame clones and lacks some. This sample has 100,000 or so clones, with about 85% found just once. J gave up 4 bases and V 7 bases, and 7 bases lay outside the gene matches. This CDR3 contains 14 residues. Germline CDR1 SGHRS, CDR2 YFSETQ. Sequencing was done on a sample of PBMCs. J is TRBJ2-2 and V is TRBV5-1; 7 nucleotides match TRBD1. The TCR sequence derives from a man between 18 and 29 years old in good health and CMV-seropositive. The DNA for the CDR3 is TGCGCCAGCCGCCCGGGACAGAGCACCGGGGAGCTGTTTTTT. Translating gives CASRPGQSTGELFF.